Listed below are T cell receptor beta chains from one sample, sequenced in a study of vaccination and CD4 T cells after COVID-19. From the PCR reads, TCRdb called clonotypes with MiXCR, one entry per CDR3 protein. The table records 27,000 or so distinct CDR3 sequences, 45% to 50% of them present only once. Antigens for these TCRs are unknown. Sample: CD4+ T cells from blood, cultured in vitro. The source is a human donor who had recovered from COVID-19. The conserved cysteine and the conserved F or W are not part of the CDR3 here.

v_call: TRBV7-9; cdr3_length: 15; cdr3_aa: ASSLARKGSGTGELF
v_call: TRBV28; cdr3_length: 13; cdr3_aa: ASWGWGSGSYEQY
v_call: TRBV10-2; cdr3_length: 11; cdr3_aa: ASSAARGYEQY
v_call: TRBV5-1; cdr3_length: 14; cdr3_aa: ASRQPAGTVAYEQY
v_call: TRBV12-5; cdr3_length: 13; cdr3_aa: ASGFPQGFNTEAF
v_call: TRBV7-6; cdr3_length: 11; cdr3_aa: ASSLARSQPQH
v_call: TRBV11-1; cdr3_length: 14; cdr3_aa: ASSLLVAGLTGELF
v_call: TRBV27; cdr3_length: 16; cdr3_aa: ASSTPWTSGSKFNEQF
v_call: TRBV7-2; cdr3_length: 10; cdr3_aa: ASSWTAGELF
v_call: TRBV7-2; cdr3_length: 13; cdr3_aa: ASSFTSGMNSPLH